Listed below are T cell receptor beta chains from one sample, sequenced in a study of cytomegalovirus exposure and HLA in healthy donors. Some clones are missing from TCRdb's copy, which holds only in-frame ones; the method was immunoSEQ multiplex PCR. The sample carries about 180,000 clones, roughly 79% recorded once. Sequenced: PBMCs. All receptors derive from a male donor in good health and CMV-seronegative. CDR3s include the opening cysteine and the closing phenylalanine or tryptophan. The D gene is left open where the match is weak. Not all rows give a size; the values are once, few, many and, for expanded clones, a class.

v_gene	d_gene	abundance	j_gene	CDR3aa	CDR3nt
TRBV7-9	TRBD1	-	TRBJ1-3	CASSLTGISGNTIYF	TGTGCCAGCAGCCTGACAGGGATCTCTGGAAACACCATATATTTT
TRBV4-1	-	-	TRBJ2-3	CASSQYARGAVDTQYF	TGCGCCAGCAGCCAATACGCCCGGGGGGCGGTAGATACGCAGTATTTT
TRBV7-8	-	-	TRBJ2-1	CASSPVLRGLNNEQFF	TGTGCCAGCAGCCCCGTCCTGCGGGGGCTCAACAATGAGCAGTTCTTC
TRBV11-2	-	-	TRBJ2-3	CASSFWTDSTDTQYF	TGTGCCAGCAGCTTCTGGACAGATAGCACAGATACGCAGTATTTT
TRBV5-1	-	-	TRBJ2-5	CASSLTGTIIGETQYF	TGCGCCAGCAGCTTGACAGGGACTATTATAGGGGAGACCCAGTACTTC
TRBV23-1	TRBD1	-	TRBJ1-4	CASCTPRGRGIREKLFF	TGCGCCAGCTGCACCCCCAGGGGGCGAGGAATCCGCGAAAAACTGTTTTTT
TRBV7-9	TRBD1	few	TRBJ2-5	CASSAEQGAQETQYF	TGTGCCAGCAGCGCCGAACAGGGGGCCCAAGAGACCCAGTACTTC
TRBV12-5	-	-	TRBJ1-1	CASGLATGPGLTEAFF	TGTGCTAGTGGTTTGGCCACTGGACCGGGACTTACTGAAGCTTTCTTT
TRBV2	-	-	TRBJ1-5	CASRAGQDSNQPQHF	TGTGCCAGCAGAGCGGGACAAGATAGCAATCAGCCCCAGCATTTT
TRBV10-3	-	-	TRBJ1-1	CAISESPSGRNTEAFF	TGTGCCATCAGTGAGTCACCCTCGGGAAGGAACACTGAAGCTTTCTTT
TRBV11-2	TRBD1	-	TRBJ2-1	CASSLQGVYYNEQFF	TGTGCCAGCAGCCTACAGGGGGTTTACTACAATGAGCAGTTCTTC
TRBV30	-	-	TRBJ1-1	CAWSGDRDLAFF	TGTGCCTGGAGTGGGGACCGGGACTTAGCTTTCTTT
TRBV5-5	-	-	TRBJ1-3	CASSSVGNTIYF	TGTGCCAGCAGCTCTGTCGGAAACACCATATATTTT
TRBV30	-	-	TRBJ1-5	CAWSKQSNQPQHF	TGTGCCTGGAGTAAACAGAGCAATCAGCCCCAGCATTTT
TRBV6-1	-	-	TRBJ1-2	CASSVYSVGNDYGYTF	TGTGCCAGCAGTGTCTACTCCGTCGGGAATGACTATGGCTACACCTTC
TRBV29-1	-	-	TRBJ1-2	CSVGRGYTF	TGCAGCGTCGGGAGAGGCTACACCTTC
TRBV6-5	-	once	TRBJ1-2	CASTRAGRGYTF	TGTGCCAGCACCCGGGCAGGGCGCGGCTACACCTTC
TRBV7-9	TRBD1	-	TRBJ2-7	CASSLVGTGINEQYF	TGTGCCAGCAGCTTAGTGGGGACAGGGATCAACGAGCAGTACTTC
TRBV13	-	-	TRBJ1-2	CASRKRANYGYTF	TGTGCCAGCAGAAAGCGGGCTAACTATGGCTACACCTTC
TRBV4-1	TRBD2	-	TRBJ2-1	CASSQFGLAIGNEQFF	TGCGCCAGCAGCCAGTTCGGACTAGCGATTGGTAATGAGCAGTTCTTC
TRBV18	TRBD1	-	TRBJ2-1	CASSSGQGKGNEQFF	TGTGCCAGCTCCTCAGGACAGGGGAAAGGGAATGAGCAGTTCTTC
TRBV4-1	TRBD2	-	TRBJ2-1	CASSPRGSGRPYNEQFF	TGCGCCAGCAGCCCAAGGGGGAGCGGGAGACCCTACAATGAGCAGTTCTTC
TRBV30	TRBD2	-	TRBJ2-1	CAWSGGGYNEQFF	TGTGCCTGGAGTGGCGGGGGGTACAATGAGCAGTTCTTC
TRBV11-3	TRBD2	-	TRBJ2-3	CASSLGLAGNTQYF	TGTGCCAGCAGCTTAGGGCTAGCGGGAAATACGCAGTATTTT
TRBV27	-	-	TRBJ2-6	CASSFRSGANVLTF	TGTGCCAGCAGTTTTCGCTCTGGGGCCAACGTCCTGACTTTC
TRBV11-3	TRBD2	once	TRBJ2-1	CASSPWGGVGNEQFF	TGTGCCAGCAGCCCCTGGGGAGGGGTAGGCAATGAGCAGTTCTTC
TRBV29-1	-	-	TRBJ1-2	CSVPTGRTYGYTF	TGCAGCGTACCGACAGGACGCACCTATGGCTACACCTTC
TRBV6-6	-	-	TRBJ1-5	CASSQYQPQHF	TGTGCCAGCAGCCAGTATCAGCCCCAGCATTTT
TRBV14	TRBD1	-	TRBJ1-2	CASSQWGQNYGHTF	TGTGCCAGCAGCCAATGGGGACAGAACTATGGCCACACCTTC
TRBV7-2	-	-	TRBJ1-1	CASSLTMGQNTEAFF	TGTGCCAGCAGCTTAACCATGGGGCAGAACACTGAAGCTTTCTTT
TRBV7-3	-	-	TRBJ2-3	CASSPTSTDTQYF	TGTGCCAGCAGCCCCACTAGCACAGATACGCAGTATTTT
TRBV30	-	-	TRBJ1-2	CAWSPGSNYGYTF	TGTGCCTGGAGCCCCGGGAGCAACTATGGCTACACCTTC
TRBV28	-	-	TRBJ2-7	CASSLAPFQRATIQQYF	TGTGCCAGCAGTTTAGCCCCCTTCCAGCGGGCTACGATCCAGCAGTACTTC
TRBV9	-	-	TRBJ1-5	CASSVEGNSNQPQHF	TGTGCCAGCAGCGTAGAGGGGAATAGCAATCAGCCCCAGCATTTT